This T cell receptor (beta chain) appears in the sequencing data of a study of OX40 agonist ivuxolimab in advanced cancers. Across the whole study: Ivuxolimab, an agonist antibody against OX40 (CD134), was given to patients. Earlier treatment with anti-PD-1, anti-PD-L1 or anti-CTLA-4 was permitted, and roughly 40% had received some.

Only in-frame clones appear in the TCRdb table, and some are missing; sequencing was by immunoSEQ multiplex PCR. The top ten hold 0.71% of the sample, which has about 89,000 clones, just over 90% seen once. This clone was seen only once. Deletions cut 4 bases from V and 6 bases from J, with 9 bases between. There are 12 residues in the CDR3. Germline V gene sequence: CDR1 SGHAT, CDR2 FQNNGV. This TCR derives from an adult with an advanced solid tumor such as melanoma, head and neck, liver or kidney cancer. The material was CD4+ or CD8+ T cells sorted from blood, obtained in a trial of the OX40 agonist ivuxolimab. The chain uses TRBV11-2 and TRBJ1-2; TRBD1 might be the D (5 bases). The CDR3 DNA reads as TGTGCCAGCAGCTCCGGGACGGATGGCTACACCTTC. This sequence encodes CASSSGTDGYTF.